This TCR beta chain was profiled in a study of OX40 agonist ivuxolimab in advanced cancers. This clone was observed a single time. What it binds is unknown. Study-wide findings and caveats: In the 0.1 to 3.0 mg/kg range, CD4+ and CD8+ blood T cells had expanded clonally by week 6. Mean expanded clone counts were higher in CD8+ than CD4+ T cells.

Germline CDR1 and CDR2: LGHNA and YSLEER. V gave up 5 bases and J gave up 4 bases, with 15 bases separating them. The CDR3 spans 15 residues. It was autoimmune disease history or systemic immunosuppression that excluded patients. The assay was immunoSEQ multiplex PCR, and TCRdb's table has in-frame clones only and misses some. The data contain tens of thousands of clones, 85% to 95% of them singletons. The clonotype comes from an adult with an advanced solid tumor such as melanoma, head and neck, liver or kidney cancer. This chain joins TRBV4-3 and TRBJ1-5; no clear D. The material sequenced was CD4+ or CD8+ T cells sorted from blood, taken in a trial of the OX40 agonist ivuxolimab. The CDR3 sequence is CASSTHWGENQPQHF. CDR3 in DNA: TGCGCCAGCAGCACCCACTGGGGTGAGAATCAGCCCCAGCATTTT.